This TCR beta chain was sequenced during a study of shared clonotypes between healthy human individuals (dated by TCRdb to about 2020). Regarding the complete study: A couple of women and three men aged 18 to 49 years were included in the cohort. For each donor, CD4 naive and CD4 memory were each given three plates, CD8 naive was given two plates, and CD8 memory was given one plate. Blood TCR repertoires of about five healthy adults were deeply sequenced to estimate repertoire size and the extent of clonotype sharing between individuals. Libraries were prepared and TCR repertoires were sequenced by different laboratories using diverse techniques, in order to increase sequencing depth and limit assay-specific biases. Between about 0.94 and 10 billion PBMCs per donor were obtained by leukapheresis. The full study reports these points: Rarefaction of sorted-subset datasets indicated incomplete sequencing despite the large sequencing depth. Pairwise subsampling indicated that sequencing depth was expected to affect the degree of clonotype sharing among donors. Approximately 5% of naive CD4, around 3.5% of naive CD8, approximately 2% of memory CD4, and 0.35% to 0.4% of memory CD8 clonotypes were shared across several donors. Higher generation probabilities were observed for clonotypes shared by all four sorted-subset donors than for non-shared clonotypes. Because the study included only a small number of donors, the genetic and exposure-history diversity represented was limited. Naive subsets generally had larger estimated clonotype richness than memory subsets. Sampling was restricted to blood, and TCR repertoires in tissues likely differ from the TCR repertoires found in blood.

Using the deep immunoSEQ assay, TCR CDR3 regions were amplified from genomic DNA by multiplex PCR. Genomic DNA extracted from each cell subset was distributed evenly over all wells of several immunoSEQ 96-well plates, and each plate served as one replicate. For sorted subsets, each replicate PCR was loaded with 200 ng genomic DNA, equivalent to 25,000 to 35,000 T cell genomes. The purified libraries were quantified using a Qubit 3.0 fluorometer, sized with a Bioanalyzer 2100, and then quantified again using the KAPA Library Quantification kit. Every immunoSEQ 96-well plate was sequenced on a separate single-read 150-cycle Illumina NextSeq 550 flow cell. On the study's bioinformatics: The immunoSEQ output contained only junctional sequences without quality scores, so filtering could not match that applied to full-length reads. Sequences were annotated with PyIR, a Python wrapper for IgBLAST v1.9, and V/J genes and CDR3 were assigned using IMGT germline references. Reads with weak V/J assignments (E-value above 1e-6), missing CDR3, stop codons, out-of-frame junctions, or ambiguous translated residues were removed. V3J clonotypes were defined as sequences sharing the same inferred V gene, J gene, and CDR3 amino acid sequence. Percentage overlap between repertoires was calculated by dividing the number of shared unique clonotypes by the size of the smaller repertoire. Richness of each repertoire was evaluated using RTK rarefaction, the Chao1 estimator, and Recon v2.1 estimates of unobserved clonotypes. For all TCRbeta clonotypes obtained by the gDNA method from several donors, generation probabilities were computed with OLGA. TCRdb provides this immuneACCESS table in a form limited to in-frame rearrangements. Some clones are lacking; in checked studies, under half of them reflect an unresolved V gene, and why the rest are absent is not known. V and J calls and clone size are given by that table; D and trimming were obtained from the DNA. The sample table lists approximately 720,000 clones, under 95% of them with a count of one. The top ten clones comprise approximately 24% of the sample.

For the CD8 naive samples, CD45RO-negative cells were positively selected for CCR7, yielding a CD45RA+CCR7+ population from which TemRA cells were excluded. Healthy HIV-negative adults with no recently reported acute infections or vaccinations were included as donors. All donors were Caucasian adults living in Nashville, Tennessee, USA. After blood collection by leukapheresis, PBMCs were isolated using Ficoll-Histopaque density gradient centrifugation and then cryopreserved in the vapor phase of liquid nitrogen. Purity and quantity of every magnetically sorted T cell population were checked by analytical flow cytometry. From each sorted fraction, genomic DNA was isolated and quantified by UV absorbance on a Nanodrop 2000c. The table lists this clone with a count of one. Its antigen is unknown. Base qualities are not at hand, and no much larger clone is one base apart. Germline trimming: 5 bases from V, 7 bases from J; junction bases outside gene matches: 9. From the cysteine up to the phenylalanine, the CDR3 has a length of 15 residues. Only the CDR3 DNA stays, 45 bases, in frame from base 1. CDR1 and CDR2 (LGHNA, YSLEER) derive from the germline V gene.

The rearranged chain carries TRBV4-3 and TRBJ2-2, with TRBD1 matching 8 junction bases. This receptor was obtained from a man aged 25 to 45 in good health. Source material: naive CD8+ T cells sorted from blood. In the paper's terms, the cell subset or site label means: CD45RA+CCR7+. The CDR3 protein is CASSLEDRGGGELFF. The nucleotide sequence reads TGCGCCAGCAGCTTAGAAGACAGGGGTGGCGGGGAGCTGTTTTTT.